A single sample is the source of the 20 T cell receptor beta chains below, sequenced in a study of T cells in tuberculosis. Described time point: new active TB diagnosis, blood taken before or within 7 days of starting treatment. Assay: immunoSEQ multiplex PCR; the TCRdb copy retains only in-frame clones and omits some. Here the sample spans 30,000 to 40,000 clones, approximately 94% being singletons. Here the sequenced sample was PBMCs, taken at tuberculosis diagnosis. These receptors were collected from an adult with tuberculosis.

The chain couples TRBV7-3 to TRBJ2-6, with D possibly matching TRBD2 (6 bases). The CDR3 totals 19 residues. Germline values: CDR1 SGHTA, CDR2 FQGTGA. Trimming cost V 5 bases and J 2 bases, with 22 bases left between them. CDR3 region: CASSRGLARDRAGANVLTF. The CDR3 DNA follows: TGTGCCAGCAGCCGGGGACTGGCAAGAGACAGAGCTGGGGCCAACGTCCTGACTTTC.

The chain employs TRBV7-8 and TRBJ1-2; 9 positions match TRBD1. With V trimmed by 6 bases and J by 6 bases, 11 bases remained unmatched. The CDR3 sequence is 15 residues long. Looked up from germline, CDR1 is SGHVS and CDR2 is FQNEAQ. The CDR3, as DNA: TGTGCCAGCAGTCCCCGGACAGGGGAGAGAAATGGCTACACCTTC. This codes for CASSPRTGERNGYTF.

The chain recombines TRBV19 with TRBJ2-2, with 12 bases fitting TRBD1. Germline CDR1 reads LNHDA; CDR2 reads SQIVND (reference sequence). V shed 6 bases, J shed 6 bases, and the junction held 8 bases outside the gene matches. This CDR3 region has 16 residues. CDR3 in amino acids: CASSRGTGGLAGELFF. CDR3 nucleotides: TGTGCCAGTAGCAGAGGGACAGGGGGCTTAGCCGGGGAGCTGTTTTTT. The variable domain in full, completed from reference TRBV19 and TRBJ2-2, reads DGGITQSPKYLFRKEGQNVTLSCEQNLNHDAMYWYRQDPGQGLRLIYYSQIVNDFQKGDIAEGYSVSREKKESFPLTVTSAQKNPTAFYLCASSRGTGGLAGELFFGEGSRLTVL.

This clone was recorded only once. DNA for the CDR3: TGTGCCAGCAGTTTAGGGGGGAGGGGGGCCTTATATGGCTACACCTTC. Its protein product is CASSLGGRGALYGYTF. The chain recombines TRBV6-6 with TRBJ1-2; tentative D call: TRBD1 (6 bases). This CDR3 comprises 16 residues. The ends were cut back, 4 bases at V and 5 bases at J, with 20 bases in the middle. CDR1 and CDR2 (germline): MNHNY, SVGAGI (reference sequence).

This clone was observed once. The V and J genes are TRBV7-2 and TRBJ2-5; TRBD1 aligns across 7 bases. Per germline, CDR1 SGHTA and CDR2 FQGNSA. V dropped 5 bases and J dropped 1; count of bases not matched to a gene: 7. The CDR3 totals 15 residues. CDR3 region: CASSPRGTAQETQYF. CDR3 coding DNA: TGTGCCAGCAGCCCGAGAGGGACAGCCCAAGAGACCCAGTACTTC.

J is TRBJ2-1 and V is TRBV19; tentatively, D is TRBD1 (5 bases). Germline CDR1 and CDR2: LNHDA and SQIVND (reference sequence). V shed 3 bases and J shed 6 bases, with 12 bases lying between them. CDR3 length equals 14 residues. In DNA, the CDR3 is TGTGCCAGTAGTATCCCCGCAGGGTCCAATGAGCAGTTCTTC. Its translation is CASSIPAGSNEQFF.

This clone came up once. The chain joins TRBV6-6 to TRBJ2-5, with 7 nucleotides matching TRBD1. CDR3 length: 15 residues. Germline V gives CDR1 MNHNY, CDR2 SVGAGI (reference sequence). Trimming at V came to 4 bases and at J to 5 bases, leaving 10 bases not matched to a gene. CDR3 DNA sequence: TGTGCCAGCAGTTCTCAGAGAGGGGGCTCGGAGACCCAGTACTTC. Translation: CASSSQRGGSETQYF.

This sequence joins TRBV6-5 and TRBJ2-1; 8 positions match TRBD2. Trimming removed 7 bases from V and 7 bases from J; junction bases left unmatched: 9. Germline V gene sequence: CDR1 MNHEY, CDR2 SVGAGI. The CDR3 runs 14 residues. The CDR3 loop is CASTYGGAGNEQFF. As DNA, the CDR3 is TGTGCCAGCACCTACGGGGGGGCGGGGAATGAGCAGTTCTTC.

The chain employs TRBV5-5 and TRBJ1-2, with D uncertain. Trimming removed 0 bases at V and 2 bases at J, with 8 bases between. This CDR3 spans 14 amino acids. CDR1 and CDR2 from the germline V gene are SGHKS and YYEKEE (reference sequence). DNA for the CDR3: TGTGCCAGCAGCTTGGGGGCGCCCAACTATGGCTACACCTTC. Encoded protein: CASSLGAPNYGYTF.

The rearrangement links TRBV28 to TRBJ2-7, with D possibly being TRBD2 (7 bases). Trimming took off 6 bases at V and 4 bases at J, with 13 bases between the two ends. Germline assignment: CDR1 MDHEN and CDR2 SYDVKM. The CDR3 covers 13 residues. The CDR3 loop reads CASRWGGGYEQYF. The CDR3, as DNA: TGTGCCAGCAGGTGGGGGGGCGGGTACGAGCAGTACTTC.

V gene TRBV6-1 combines with J gene TRBJ2-7; TRBD2 aligns across 8 bases. Germline CDR1 MNHNS, CDR2 SASEGT. Trimming removed 6 bases from V and 2 bases from J; junction bases left unmatched: 6. The CDR3 runs to 14 residues. CDR3 loop: CASRRTSSPYEQYF. In nucleotides, the CDR3 is TGTGCCAGCAGAAGGACTAGCTCTCCCTACGAGCAGTACTTC.

The chain has TRBV6-1 and TRBJ2-3; 7 bases are shared with TRBD1. Per the germline V gene, CDR1 is MNHNS and CDR2 is SASEGT. The ends lost 4 bases at V and 4 bases at J; junction bases unmatched: 8. The CDR3 loop spans 15 amino acids. CDR3 residues: CASSVRQGSADTQYF. The CDR3 coding sequence is TGTGCCAGCAGTGTGAGACAGGGAAGTGCAGATACGCAGTATTTT.

This chain links TRBV5-1 with TRBJ2-3; 13 bases map to TRBD2. CDR3 size: 16 residues. Germline V gene sequence: CDR1 SGHRS, CDR2 YFSETQ. Unmatched junction bases numbered 5, after V lost 4 bases and J lost 3 bases. CDR3 DNA: TGCGCCAGCAGCGGCGGACTAGCGGGGGCAACAGATACGCAGTATTTT. Residues: CASSGGLAGATDTQYF.

This CDR3 reads CASMEGIGTDTQYF. The CDR3, as DNA: TGTGCCAGCATGGAGGGAATAGGCACAGATACGCAGTATTTT. The gene calls are TRBV27 and TRBJ2-3; maybe TRBD2 (6 bases). Germline assignment: CDR1 MNHEY and CDR2 SMNVEV (reference sequence). Trimming shortened V by 7 bases and J by 1 base, and 12 bases separated the two germline ends. This CDR3 region has 14 residues.

The chain employs TRBV5-1 and TRBJ1-1; D remains ambiguous. The CDR3 has 15 residues. Looked up from germline, CDR1 is SGHRS and CDR2 is YFSETQ. V was cut by 1 base and J by 6 bases, with 16 bases left in between. DNA for the CDR3: TGCGCCAGCAGCTTGACCTACAGTAGGTACGCTGAAGCTTTCTTT. This codes for CASSLTYSRYAEAFF. The whole variable domain, remainder taken from reference TRBV5-1 and TRBJ1-1, is KAGVTQTPRYLIKTRGQQVTLSCSPISGHRSVSWYQQTPGQGLQFLFEYFSETQRNKGNFPGRFSGRQFSNSRSEMNVSTLELGDSALYLCASSLTYSRYAEAFFGQGTRLTVV.

The chain combines TRBV18 with TRBJ1-1; possible D gene TRBD1, 5 bases. The CDR3 sequence is 17 residues long. Trimming took 5 bases from V and 6 from J, leaving 25 bases between them. Germline-derived CDR1 and CDR2 are KGHSH and LQKENI. The CDR3 coding sequence is TGTGCCAGCTCATCGCTGACGTTATCGGGGGATATACCTGAAGCTTTCTTT. Protein: CASSSLTLSGDIPEAFF.

This chain connects TRBV5-1 to TRBJ2-3; 9 nucleotides match TRBD1. The CDR3 covers 15 residues. J was trimmed by 1 base and V by 4 bases; bases with no gene match: 4. Germline-derived CDR1 and CDR2 are SGHRS and YFSETQ. CDR3 bases: TGCGCCAGCAGCCCCCGGGACAGGGGCACAGATACGCAGTATTTT. Protein product: CASSPRDRGTDTQYF.

This chain links TRBV10-3 with TRBJ2-3; possibly TRBD1 for D (7 bases). The germline gives CDR1 ENHRY, CDR2 SYGVKD. CDR3 length equals 13 residues. Trimming removed 10 bases from V and 3 bases from J, with 14 bases in between. In DNA, the CDR3 is TGTGCCACCTCAGGGGGAGGAACAGATACGCAGTATTTT. Its protein product is CATSGGGTDTQYF.

The gene calls are TRBV10-3 and TRBJ2-1, with 9 positions matching TRBD1. The germline V gene encodes CDR1 ENHRY and CDR2 SYGVKD. V shed 6 bases, J shed 0 bases, and the junction held 0 bases outside the gene matches. The CDR3 consists of 14 residues. The DNA of the CDR3 is TGTGCCATCAGGACAGGGGGCTCCTACAATGAGCAGTTCTTC. Protein: CAIRTGGSYNEQFF.

The V call is TRBV5-6, the J call TRBJ2-4, with a weak D call TRBD2 (5 bases). Germline-derived CDR1 and CDR2 are SGHDT and YYEEEE. Deletions cut 4 bases from V and 7 bases from J, with 18 bases between. The CDR3 sequence is 15 residues long. The CDR3 loop is CASSQAGVVANIQYF. CDR3 in DNA: TGTGCCAGCAGCCAAGCCGGGGTCGTGGCGAACATTCAGTACTTC.